This T cell receptor (beta chain) was identified in a study of beta chain features in type 1 diabetes. J lost 2 bases, V lost 7 bases, and 6 bases had no gene match. The CDR3 totals 14 residues. Germline V gives CDR1 SQVTM, CDR2 ANQGSEA. Reverse transcribing all isolated RNA meant expressed TCRB transcripts were sequenced. The method was immunoSEQ multiplex PCR; TCRdb's version includes in-frame clones alone and lacks a portion of them. The sample lists about 270,000 clones, over 12% occurring once. Material: naive CD4+ T cells from blood. The rearrangement uses TRBV29-1 and TRBJ2-1; 9 bases match TRBD1. The origin of this receptor is a woman aged 40 to 50 in good health. CDR3 region: CSAVGDRAYNEQFF. The CDR3 bases are TGCAGCGCCGTAGGGGACAGGGCCTACAATGAGCAGTTCTTC.